This note documents a single TCR beta chain sequence. This entry is derived from a study of blood T cell repertoires in COVID-19. Across the whole study: Specimens from acute and convalescent COVID-19 originated in the United States, Italy and Spain.

In the original analysis: Reference gene primer amplification in the assay estimated nucleated cell counts. Some clones are missing from TCRdb's copy, which holds only in-frame ones; the method was immunoSEQ multiplex PCR. The V and J calls and the clone size are those of that table, but D and trimming were determined from the DNA. The sample holds hundreds of thousands of clones, roughly 85% seen once. The specimen sequenced was peripheral blood. This TCR was sampled from a young woman who had recovered from COVID-19.

CDR3 amino acids: CASSFSGISGANVLTF. The CDR3 nucleotides are TGTGCCAGTAGCTTCAGCGGAATCTCTGGGGCCAACGTCCTGACTTTC. This chain uses TRBV19 with TRBJ2-6; D might be TRBD2 (5 bases). There are 16 residues in the CDR3. The germline V gene has CDR1 LNHDA and CDR2 SQIVND (reference sequence). V lost 6 bases and J lost 0, with 12 bases in between.